These 27 T cell receptor beta chains were all obtained from the same sample, sequenced in a study of CD8 T cells in Susac syndrome. Reverse transcription of roughly 0.5 to 1 ug RNA was carried out with random hexamers. TCRdb fed the immunoSEQ multiplex PCR reads into MiXCR, producing one record per CDR3 protein. The sample shows around 230,000 distinct CDR3 sequences, approximately 95% of them seen only once. The sample was CD4+ T cells from PBMCs. The receptors here all came from a human donor with multiple sclerosis.

The chain is built from TRBV18 and TRBJ2-1; TRBD2 agrees at 7 bases. Trimming took 8 bases from V and 5 from J; bases not matched to a gene: 6. Germline assignment: CDR1 KGHSH and CDR2 LQKENI. The CDR3 loop spans 13 amino acids. CDR3 nucleotide sequence: TGTGCCAGCGTAAGCGGGGCCCACAATGAGCAGTTCTTC. Amino acid sequence: CASVSGAHNEQFF. The complete variable domain, with remaining parts taken from reference TRBV18 and TRBJ2-1, reads NAGVMQNPRHLVRRRGQEARLRCSPMKGHSHVYWYRQLPEEGLKFMVYLQKENIIDESGMPKERFSAEFPKEGPSILRIQQVVRGDSAAYFCASVSGAHNEQFFGPGTRLTVL.

J is TRBJ1-6 and V is TRBV6-5; TRBD1 matches at 8 bases. This CDR3 contains 14 residues. Germline V lookup: CDR1 MNHEY, CDR2 SVGAGI. Unmatched junction bases numbered 4, after V lost 5 bases and J lost 7 bases. The CDR3 DNA reads as TGTGCCAGCAGTACGGGACAGGCAAATTCACCCCTCCACTTT. Its protein product is CASSTGQANSPLHF.

This clonotype was recorded a few times. The rearrangement uses TRBV12-5 and TRBJ2-3, with a possible D match to TRBD1 (6 bases). Germline CDR1 and CDR2: LGHNT and FRNRAP. CDR3 length: 14 residues. V was shortened by 1 base and J by 1 base, with 6 bases between the two germline ends. The CDR3 sequence is CASGLGQGTDTQYF. The CDR3 bases are TGTGCTAGTGGTTTGGGACAGGGCACAGATACGCAGTATTTT.

CDR3 nucleotide sequence: TGTGCCAGCAGATTTCGCGGGAGGCCCACAGATACGCAGTATTTT. Its protein is CASRFRGRPTDTQYF. The chain links TRBV3-1 to TRBJ2-3, with 8 bases matching TRBD2. CDR1 LGHDT and CDR2 YNNKEL come from the germline V gene (reference sequence). The CDR3 totals 15 residues. V lost 6 bases and J lost 2; bases outside the gene matches: 7.

V is TRBV3-1 and J is TRBJ1-2; tentatively, D is TRBD1 (5 bases). V lost 5 bases to trimming and J lost 6 bases, with 19 bases between them. Germline V gene data show CDR1 as LGHDT and CDR2 as YNNKEL (reference sequence). The CDR3 contains 15 residues. The CDR3 protein is CASSFFGASNNGYTF. As DNA, the CDR3 is TGTGCCAGCAGCTTTTTCGGGGCCTCAAACAATGGCTACACCTTC.

This chain uses TRBV4-1 with TRBJ1-6; 10 bases line up with TRBD1. The CDR3 runs 15 residues. Per the germline V gene, CDR1 is MGHRA and CDR2 is YSYEKL. V dropped 4 bases and J dropped 10; count of bases not matched to a gene: 7. CDR3 loop: CASSPGDRGRSPLHF. In nucleotides, the CDR3 is TGCGCCAGCAGCCCGGGGGACAGGGGACGCTCACCCCTCCACTTT.

J is TRBJ2-1 and V is TRBV5-4; TRBD2 matches 9 bases. After removal of 1 base from V and 4 bases from J, the junction contained 9 bases not matched to a gene. The CDR3 consists of 17 residues. Per germline, CDR1 SGHNT and CDR2 YYREEE (reference sequence). The CDR3 bases are TGTGCCAGCAGCTTGACATCGACTAGCGGATTATACAATGAGCAGTTCTTC. Translating gives CASSLTSTSGLYNEQFF.

This rearrangement joins TRBV27 to TRBJ2-7, with D maybe TRBD2 (6 bases). Germline CDR1 and CDR2: MNHEY and SMNVEV (reference sequence). Trimming removed 7 bases at V and 0 bases at J, with 13 bases between. This CDR3 is built from 14 residues. CDR3 loop: CASKLGLLSYEQYF. The CDR3 nucleotides read TGTGCCAGCAAACTGGGACTCCTCTCCTACGAGCAGTACTTC.

The J gene is TRBJ2-1, the V gene TRBV9; no definite D call. Germline V gene lookup returns CDR1 SGDLS and CDR2 YYNGEE. The V end lost 0 bases, the J end lost 6 bases, and 10 bases lay between the germline ends. The CDR3 sequence is 14 residues long. CDR3 in DNA: TGTGCCAGCAGCGTAGAACAGTTTTCCAATGAGCAGTTCTTC. This codes for CASSVEQFSNEQFF. The full variable domain, with the rest looked up from reference TRBV9 and TRBJ2-1, is DSGVTQTPKHLITATGQRVTLRCSPRSGDLSVYWYQQSLDQGLQFLIQYYNGEERAKGNILERFSAQQFPDLHSELNLSSLELGDSALYFCASSVEQFSNEQFFGPGTRLTVL.

The V gene is TRBV20-1, the J gene TRBJ2-7; tentatively, D is TRBD1 or TRBD2 (5 bases each). The CDR3 loop spans 14 amino acids. In germline, CDR1 is DFQATT, CDR2 SNEGSKA (reference sequence). V lost 6 bases and J lost 2, with 17 bases in between. The CDR3 sequence is CSAKTGTGAYEQYF. The CDR3 DNA reads as TGCAGTGCGAAAACCGGGACGGGCGCCTACGAGCAGTACTTC.

The chain couples TRBV28 to TRBJ2-7; TRBD2 matches 8 bases. This CDR3 contains 15 residues. The J segment lost 6 bases and the V segment lost 5 bases, leaving 12 bases of the junction unmatched. CDR1 and CDR2 (germline): MDHEN, SYDVKM. CDR3 amino acids: CASSLTGTRFSEQYF. The CDR3, as DNA: TGTGCCAGCAGTCTAACCGGGACTAGATTTAGCGAGCAGTACTTC. The full variable domain, its missing parts supplied by reference TRBV28 and TRBJ2-7, is DVKVTQSSRYLVKRTGEKVFLECVQDMDHENMFWYRQDPGLGLRLIYFSYDVKMKEKGDIPEGYSVSREKKERFSLILESASTNQTSMYLCASSLTGTRFSEQYFGPGTRLTVT.

This rearrangement joins TRBV19 to TRBJ2-1; D might be TRBD2 (6 bases). Germline V lookup: CDR1 LNHDA, CDR2 SQIVND (reference sequence). Trimming removed 4 bases at V and 0 bases at J, with 10 bases between. The CDR3 spans 15 residues. The CDR3 DNA reads TGTGCCAGTAGTACGGCGGGGAGCTCCTACAATGAGCAGTTCTTC. Its translation is CASSTAGSSYNEQFF.

J is TRBJ1-5 and V is TRBV19; D is ambiguous. From germline, CDR1 is LNHDA and CDR2 SQIVND (reference sequence). The ends were cut back, 3 bases at V and 0 bases at J, with 9 bases in the middle. The CDR3 sequence is 15 residues long. CDR3 sequence: CASSMSQHSNQPQHF. The CDR3 DNA follows: TGTGCCAGTAGTATGAGTCAGCATAGCAATCAGCCCCAGCATTTT.

CDR3 DNA sequence: TGTGCCAGCAGCCATACAGATTACGAGCAGTACTTC. Amino acids: CASSHTDYEQYF. This sequence joins TRBV3-1 and TRBJ2-7; D is undetermined. The V end lost 3 bases, the J end lost 4 bases, and 7 bases lay between the germline ends. CDR1 is LGHDT, CDR2 YNNKEL, per germline (reference sequence). This CDR3 contains 12 residues.

J is TRBJ2-6 and V is TRBV29-1; D unclear. Deletions cut 1 base from V and 5 bases from J, with 6 bases between. Germline CDR1 SQVTM, CDR2 ANQGSEA. The CDR3 runs to 13 residues. This chain's CDR3 is CSVEANRANVLTF. The CDR3 DNA follows: TGCAGCGTTGAAGCAAATAGGGCCAACGTCCTGACTTTC.

V is TRBV6-2 or TRBV6-3 and J is TRBJ2-1; 8 bases map to TRBD2. This CDR3 is 17 amino acids long. Germline CDR1 is MNHEY and CDR2 is SVGEGT. Trimming took 0 bases from V and 0 from J; bases not matched to a gene: 4. The CDR3 here is CASSYSSGVPSYNEQFF. The CDR3, as DNA: TGTGCCAGCAGTTACTCTAGCGGGGTTCCCTCCTACAATGAGCAGTTCTTC.

The V call is TRBV30, the J call TRBJ1-2; a weak D match, TRBD1 (5 bases). Germline V gene sequence: CDR1 GTSNPN, CDR2 SVGIG (reference sequence). The CDR3 covers 13 residues. Trimming removed 7 bases from V and 4 bases from J, with 16 bases in between. The CDR3 region has the DNA TGTGCCTCGACCCCAGGGCAGAGCTATGGCTACACCTTC. It encodes CASTPGQSYGYTF.

V gene TRBV6-2 or TRBV6-3 combines with J gene TRBJ2-6; tentatively, D is TRBD2 (5 bases). Trimming shortened V by 5 bases and J by 0 bases, and 5 bases separated the two germline ends. Germline V gene data show CDR1 as MNHEY and CDR2 as SVGEGT. The CDR3 consists of 14 residues. The CDR3: CASSSGSGANVLTF. In DNA, the CDR3 is TGTGCCAGCAGTAGCGGCTCTGGGGCCAACGTCCTGACTTTC.

This sequence joins TRBV27 and TRBJ2-7; TRBD1 matches at 7 bases. This CDR3 is 15 amino acids long. The junction had 10 bases not matched to a gene; V was cut back by 5 bases and J by 3 bases. CDR1 is MNHEY and CDR2 is SMNVEV in the germline V gene (reference sequence). CDR3 amino acids: CASSASGTVYYEQYF. The CDR3 DNA reads TGTGCCAGCAGTGCCTCCGGGACAGTCTACTACGAGCAGTACTTC.

The chain employs TRBV4-1 and TRBJ2-1; the match to TRBD1 covers 8 bases. The CDR3 is 17 amino acids. Germline lookup yields CDR1 MGHRA and CDR2 YSYEKL. V gave up 2 bases and J gave up 5 bases; unmatched junction bases: 11. This CDR3 is CASSQPRTGNRDNEQFF. CDR3 bases: TGCGCCAGCAGCCAACCCCGGACAGGGAACCGGGACAATGAGCAGTTCTTC.

The chain combines TRBV7-3 with TRBJ1-2, with a possible D match to TRBD1 (6 bases). Germline V gene sequence: CDR1 SGHTA, CDR2 FQGTGA. This CDR3 is 13 amino acids long. Trimming removed 5 bases at V and 8 bases at J, with 15 bases between. The CDR3 sequence is CASSPQGREGYTF. DNA for the CDR3: TGTGCCAGCAGCCCCCAGGGGAGGGAAGGCTACACCTTC. The complete variable domain, with remaining parts taken from reference TRBV7-3 and TRBJ1-2, reads GAGVSQTPSNKVTEKGKYVELRCDPISGHTALYWYRQSLGQGPEFLIYFQGTGAADDSGLPNDRFFAVRPEGSVSTLKIQRTERGDSAVYLCASSPQGREGYTFGSGTRLTVV.

This sequence joins TRBV5-1 and TRBJ2-7; the D gene is possibly TRBD1 (6 bases). V was clipped by 4 bases and J by 2 bases, with 13 bases between them. The CDR3 is 14 residues long. Germline assignment: CDR1 SGHRS and CDR2 YFSETQ. The CDR3 sequence is CASSPGTTTYEQYF. CDR3 sequence (DNA): TGCGCCAGCAGCCCCGGGACAACCACCTACGAGCAGTACTTC.

The rearrangement joins TRBV28 to TRBJ1-5; unclear D gene. Between the trimmed V and J ends, which lost 10 bases and 10 bases, there was a span of 20 bases. This CDR3 comprises 13 residues. Looked up from germline, CDR1 is MDHEN and CDR2 is SYDVKM. In DNA form, the CDR3 reads TGTGCCACCGCAGATTATCGAGGCCAACCCCAGCATTTT. It codes for CATADYRGQPQHF.

The J gene is TRBJ2-7, the V gene TRBV4-2; 7 bases match TRBD2. The CDR3 has 16 residues. Germline values: CDR1 LGHNA, CDR2 YNFKEQ. V dropped 0 bases and J dropped 2; count of bases not matched to a gene: 7. The CDR3 loop reads CASSQEPGLHTYEQYF. The DNA of the CDR3 is TGTGCCAGCAGCCAAGAACCGGGACTACATACCTACGAGCAGTACTTC.

The chain employs TRBV28 and TRBJ2-1, with 8 bases identical to TRBD2. From germline, CDR1 is MDHEN and CDR2 SYDVKM. V trimming: 1 base; J trimming: 3 bases; junction bases outside the gene matches: 5. There are 16 residues in the CDR3. CDR3 region: CASSLYRGGNYNEQFF. The CDR3 coding sequence is TGTGCCAGCAGTTTATATCGGGGGGGTAACTACAATGAGCAGTTCTTC.

This clonotype was recorded once. At one end, the junction sequence differs from germline, possibly due to a read error. The chain combines TRBV4-1 with TRBJ2-7; TRBD1 or TRBD2 may be the D gene (5 bases each). This CDR3 is built from 15 residues. Germline V gene lookup returns CDR1 MGHRA and CDR2 YSYEKL. CDR3 sequence: CASGHQGRNGYEQYF. The CDR3 DNA reads as TGCGCCAGCGGCCACCAGGGACGGAACGGCTACGAGCAGTACTTC.

The chain has TRBV6-1 and TRBJ2-1; TRBD1 agrees at 11 bases. The CDR3 spans 16 residues. Losses at the gene ends were 5 bases for V and 4 bases for J; bases not matched to a gene: 7. Germline CDR1 is MNHNS and CDR2 is SASEGT. In DNA, the CDR3 is TGTGCCAGCAGTCGGACAGGGGGCGTTGTGTACAATGAGCAGTTCTTC. Its protein product is CASSRTGGVVYNEQFF.